This T cell receptor beta chain was captured by sequencing in a study of T-cell memory formation after mild COVID-19. Study background: TCR clusters were largely donor specific.

The CDR3 spans 14 residues. Trimming cost V 3 bases and J 5 bases, with 11 bases left between them. Germline values: CDR1 SGHTA, CDR2 FQGNSA. Each CDR3 protein is one row after TCRdb ran MiXCR on the 5' RACE reads. The sample carries under 300,000 distinct CDR3 sequences, around 15% recorded once. Sample: PBMCs or a T cell subset sorted from them (not recorded which). The chain is built from TRBV7-2 and TRBJ2-1, with TRBD1 as a possible D gene (6 bases). The TCR was taken from a man aged 18-30 years who had mild COVID-19 (a few samples of this study predate the infection). Cell type and time point are not known. The DNA for the CDR3 is TGTGCCAGCAGCTTCCAGGGGTCGGACAATGAGCAGTTCTTC. Residues: CASSFQGSDNEQFF.